This T cell receptor beta chain was identified in a study of cytomegalovirus exposure and HLA in healthy donors. Study-level background: Earlier, 100 million to 120 million unique TCR beta sequences were recovered from some 200 million T cells by an analysis. General study results and limits: Prior analysis indicated that the majority of TCR beta V segments exhibited productivity approximately 90% or approximately 30% of the time. TCR beta chain V- and J-gene trimming was linked, in a later analysis, to a missense variant in DCLRE1C. Apart from CMV serostatus, no immune exposure information was available.

As regards this clone: Its antigen is unidentified.

V lost 5 bases to trimming and J lost 5 bases, with 13 bases between them. The CDR3 covers 14 residues. Germline CDR1 SEHNR, CDR2 FQNEAQ (reference sequence). PCR was performed using 60 Vbeta and 13 Jbeta primers. Repertoires were generated with immunoSEQ multiplex PCR, while TCRdb's copy carries only in-frame clones and drops some. Seen here are about 170,000 clones, approximately 81% observed once, and the top ten hold over 2%. The TCR sequence derives from a man between 25 and 39 years old in good health and CMV-seropositive. Sequencing was done on a sample of PBMCs. This sequence joins TRBV7-9 and TRBJ1-5; TRBD1 might be the D (5 bases). CDR3 protein: CASSLWDSDQPQHF. The CDR3 DNA is TGTGCCAGCAGCCTTTGGGACTCAGATCAGCCCCAGCATTTT.